The 20 T cell receptor beta chains reported below all come from one sample, sequenced in a study of T cell changes during pregnancy in multiple sclerosis. The protocol was immunoSEQ multiplex PCR, while the TCRdb copy is restricted to in-frame clones and leaves out a portion. The table has 35,000 to 50,000 clones, 92% seen once; the top ten hold roughly 0.61%. This specimen consisted of CD4+ T cells from peripheral blood mononuclear cells, obtained in the first trimester of pregnancy. The source of these receptors is a female donor with multiple sclerosis, enrolled in a pregnancy study.

The rearrangement uses TRBV4-2 and TRBJ1-3, with D possibly matching TRBD1 (6 bases). V lost 5 bases and J lost 0, with 17 bases in between. From germline, CDR1 is LGHNA and CDR2 YNFKEQ. CDR3 length: 17 residues. This CDR3 reads CASSKKRGRDSGNTIYF. The CDR3, as DNA: TGTGCCAGCAGCAAAAAAAGGGGGAGAGACTCTGGAAACACCATATATTTT.

V and J are TRBV5-1 and TRBJ1-1, with 7 bases matching TRBD1. The CDR3 has 15 amino acids. Germline assignment: CDR1 SGHRS and CDR2 YFSETQ. The V and J ends lost 0 bases and 8 bases, in that order; junction bases with no gene match: 10. The CDR3 bases are TGCGCCAGCAGCTTGGATTCAGGACAGGCTTCGGAAGCTTTCTTT. This codes for CASSLDSGQASEAFF.

The V gene is TRBV6-1, the J gene TRBJ2-7, with D unclear. The V gene's germline CDR1 is MNHNS and CDR2 SASEGT. Trimming removed 1 base from V and 3 bases from J, with 16 bases in between. The CDR3 loop spans 16 amino acids. For the CDR3, the DNA is TGTGCCAGCAGTGAAGTTGGCGTTTCTCGACACTACGAGCAGTACTTC. It specifies CASSEVGVSRHYEQYF.

This clone was recorded a few times. The V call is TRBV13, the J call TRBJ1-2; 8 bases fit TRBD1. This CDR3 has 14 residues. Germline trimming cut 5 bases from V and 9 bases from J; bases unmatched to any gene: 11. CDR1 and CDR2 from the germline V gene are PRHDT and FYEKMQ (reference sequence). This CDR3 is CASSLDRGISRYTF. Here the CDR3 DNA reads TGTGCCAGCAGCCTCGACAGGGGTATTAGTCGCTACACCTTC.

The chain has TRBV18 and TRBJ2-4; D is possibly TRBD1 (6 bases). V shed 4 bases and J shed 0 bases, with 25 bases lying between them. The CDR3 is made up of 20 amino acids. CDR1 and CDR2 (germline): KGHSH, LQKENI. The DNA for the CDR3 is TGTGCCAGCTCACTCCAAAGGGCAGGGGCCGATCAACTAGCCAAAAACATTCAGTACTTC. Residues: CASSLQRAGADQLAKNIQYF.

The chain joins TRBV5-1 to TRBJ2-1, with 9 bases lining up with TRBD2. CDR1 and CDR2 (germline): SGHRS, YFSETQ. This CDR3 spans 16 amino acids. The ends lost 4 bases at V and 6 bases at J; junction bases unmatched: 11. The CDR3 DNA is TGCGCCAGCAGCCCAACGGGGACTAGCCATTCCAATGAGCAGTTCTTC. Protein product: CASSPTGTSHSNEQFF.

The J gene is TRBJ2-7, the V gene TRBV29-1; the match to TRBD1 covers 10 bases. Germline values: CDR1 SQVTM, CDR2 ANQGSEA. The V and J ends lost 1 base and 5 bases, in that order; junction bases with no gene match: 5. The CDR3 consists of 14 residues. The CDR3 protein is CSVEVTDRGNEQYF. In nucleotides, the CDR3 is TGCAGCGTTGAAGTCACGGACAGGGGGAACGAGCAGTACTTC.

This clone came up once. The chain joins TRBV6-6 to TRBJ1-2, with 7 bases matching TRBD1. This CDR3 is 15 amino acids long. V trimming: 6 bases; J trimming: 2 bases; junction bases outside the gene matches: 9. Germline CDR1 is MNHNY and CDR2 is SVGAGI (reference sequence). The CDR3 region is CASSSPTGRNYGYTF. As DNA, the CDR3 is TGTGCCAGCAGCTCTCCGACAGGGAGAAACTATGGCTACACCTTC.

The chain carries TRBV19 and TRBJ2-1, with TRBD2 matching 16 bases. The V gene end was trimmed by 8 bases and the J gene end by 8 bases; junction bases not matched to a gene: 9. CDR3 length: 16 amino acids. The germline CDR1 and CDR2 sequences are LNHDA and SQIVND (reference sequence). The CDR3: CASRPRGLAGGDEQFF. DNA for the CDR3: TGTGCCAGTCGTCCTCGGGGACTAGCGGGAGGGGATGAGCAGTTCTTC.

This sequence joins TRBV19 and TRBJ1-1, with 9 bases aligning to TRBD1. The CDR3 totals 15 residues. Germline loops: CDR1 LNHDA, CDR2 SQIVND (reference sequence). The V and J ends lost 5 bases and 4 bases, in that order; junction bases with no gene match: 8. The CDR3 sequence: CASSPWTGAFTEAFF. In nucleotides, the CDR3 is TGTGCCAGTAGTCCCTGGACAGGGGCCTTCACTGAAGCTTTCTTT.

V usage is TRBV6-5 and J usage is TRBJ1-3, with D unclear. The CDR3 has 15 amino acids. The V end was cut by 2 bases, the J end by 3 bases, with 11 bases between. CDR1 is MNHEY, CDR2 SVGAGI, per germline. In DNA form, the CDR3 reads TGTGCCAGCAGTTACACGGACGGAGGTGGAAACACCATATATTTT. Amino acid sequence: CASSYTDGGGNTIYF.

This chain joins TRBV5-1 and TRBJ2-1; D is perhaps TRBD2 (6 bases). CDR3 size: 14 residues. In germline, CDR1 is SGHRS, CDR2 YFSETQ. V lost 3 bases and J lost 4, with 11 bases in between. CDR3 sequence reads: CASSWRGEYNEQFF. The CDR3 nucleotides read TGCGCCAGCAGCTGGAGGGGTGAATACAATGAGCAGTTCTTC. Full variable domain (missing parts from reference TRBV5-1 and TRBJ2-1): KAGVTQTPRYLIKTRGQQVTLSCSPISGHRSVSWYQQTPGQGLQFLFEYFSETQRNKGNFPGRFSGRQFSNSRSEMNVSTLELGDSALYLCASSWRGEYNEQFFGPGTRLTVL.

This clone has just one count. The rearrangement joins TRBV15 to TRBJ1-1; weak D call: TRBD1 (5 bases). Germline V CDR1 and CDR2: LNHNV, YYDKDF (reference sequence). CDR3 length equals 16 residues. V lost 2 bases and J 1 base, leaving 14 bases between the germline ends. The chain's CDR3 is CATSRRGSGPNTEAFF. The CDR3 bases are TGTGCCACCAGCAGAAGGGGAAGTGGGCCGAACACTGAAGCTTTCTTT.

This chain links TRBV10-3 with TRBJ2-1; 14 bases map to TRBD2. V was pared by 0 bases and J by 8 bases, with 6 bases of the junction left unmatched. CDR1 and CDR2 (germline): ENHRY, SYGVKD. The CDR3 contains 17 residues. Written as DNA, the CDR3 is TGTGCCATCAGTGAGTCCTGGACTAGCGGGAGGTCGCATGAGCAGTTCTTC. Residues: CAISESWTSGRSHEQFF.

This sequence joins TRBV15 and TRBJ2-1; TRBD1 agrees at 9 bases. Germline CDR1 is LNHNV and CDR2 is YYDKDF (reference sequence). This CDR3 comprises 20 residues. V shed 0 bases, J shed 5 bases, and the junction held 17 bases outside the gene matches. DNA for the CDR3: TGTGCCACCAGCAGAGATTACCCGGGACAGGGTTCTGGAGGGAACAATGAGCAGTTCTTC. Translation: CATSRDYPGQGSGGNNEQFF.

This chain joins TRBV9 and TRBJ2-5; possible D gene TRBD2, 5 bases. Trimming took 0 bases from V and 4 from J, leaving 10 bases between them. The CDR3 runs 14 residues. Per the germline V gene, CDR1 is SGDLS and CDR2 is YYNGEE. This chain's CDR3 is CASSVGSAGETQYF. For the CDR3, the DNA is TGTGCCAGCAGCGTAGGGTCTGCGGGAGAGACCCAGTACTTC.

J is TRBJ2-1 and V is TRBV5-1; unclear D gene. Germline lookup yields CDR1 SGHRS and CDR2 YFSETQ. The CDR3 is 14 amino acids. Deletions cut 0 bases from V and 4 bases from J, with 8 bases between. The CDR3 protein is CASSLAISYNEQFF. Written as DNA, the CDR3 is TGCGCCAGCAGCTTGGCCATCAGTTACAATGAGCAGTTCTTC. Together with reference TRBV5-1 and TRBJ2-1, the CDR3 gives the full variable domain: KAGVTQTPRYLIKTRGQQVTLSCSPISGHRSVSWYQQTPGQGLQFLFEYFSETQRNKGNFPGRFSGRQFSNSRSEMNVSTLELGDSALYLCASSLAISYNEQFFGPGTRLTVL.

This sequence joins TRBV5-6 and TRBJ2-5; the D gene is possibly TRBD1 (6 bases). This CDR3 has 16 amino acids. V was clipped by 3 bases and J by 3 bases, with 18 bases between them. The germline gives CDR1 SGHDT, CDR2 YYEEEE. CDR3 DNA sequence: TGTGCCAGCAGCTCTGGACAGCCTGTTGGGGAAGAGACCCAGTACTTC. This gives the protein CASSSGQPVGEETQYF. Full variable domain (remainder filled in from reference TRBV5-6 and TRBJ2-5): DAGVTQSPTHLIKTRGQQVTLRCSPKSGHDTVSWYQQALGQGPQFIFQYYEEEERQRGNFPDRFSGHQFPNYSSELNVNALLLGDSALYLCASSSGQPVGEETQYFGPGTRLLVL.

This chain connects TRBV18 to TRBJ2-7, with TRBD1 matching 10 bases. V lost 5 bases to trimming and J lost 2 bases; unmatched junction nucleotides: 3. Per germline, CDR1 KGHSH and CDR2 LQKENI. The CDR3 length is 14 residues. As DNA, the CDR3 is TGTGCCAGCTCAGCCGGGACAGGGGCCTACGAGCAGTACTTC. Residues: CASSAGTGAYEQYF.

This clone was counted once. The chain joins TRBV27 to TRBJ2-7, with TRBD1 matching 7 bases. Trimming removed 5 bases from V and 0 bases from J; junction bases left unmatched: 10. The germline gives CDR1 MNHEY, CDR2 SMNVEV (reference sequence). The CDR3 contains 16 residues. The CDR3 is CASSRRQGVFSYEQYF. The CDR3 nucleotides read TGTGCCAGCAGTCGTAGACAGGGTGTATTCTCCTACGAGCAGTACTTC.